This is a list of T cell receptor beta chains from one sample in a study of sequential checkpoint blockade in melanoma. Sequencing used immunoSEQ multiplex PCR; TCRdb keeps in-frame clones, though not all of them. The sample contains roughly 5,000 clones, around 34% of which appear only once. Sequencing was performed on tumor tissue (inferred from file names), taken from a patient given nivolumab and ipilimumab in sequence. Receptor source: a human donor with melanoma. CDR3s include the opening cysteine and the closing phenylalanine or tryptophan.

TRBJ1-2 TRBV5-1 CASSTGQGDNGYTF
TRBJ2-1 TRBV12-5 CASGPEGQGTYNEQFF
TRBJ2-7 TRBV23-1 CASSSGTYYEQYF
TRBJ1-4 TRBV7-1 CASSLTQGGSEKLFF
TRBJ1-1 TRBV9 CASSVIGTGNTEAFF
TRBJ1-3 TRBV19 CASTLGRDLSGNTIYF
TRBJ1-3 TRBV19 CASRRDRSSGNTIYF
TRBJ2-7 TRBV5-1 CASSLEGTGRGEQYF
TRBJ1-5 TRBV15 CATSRDPKARGNQPQHF
TRBJ2-7 TRBV18 CASSGTGGEQYF
TRBJ1-2 TRBV14 CASSQDRRVCTF
TRBJ1-1 TRBV12-5 CASGLEDTEAFF
TRBJ1-2 TRBV10-3 CAISESWGQSIGYTF
TRBJ1-6 TRBV6-8 CASSYSRDKRNSPLHF
TRBJ2-7 TRBV10-2 CATWDSFFEQYF
TRBJ2-7 TRBV15 CATSRLQGSYEQYF
TRBJ2-3 TRBV19 CASSIGGARPNTQYF
TRBJ1-1 TRBV18 CASSPRMDTEAFF
TRBJ2-1 TRBV2 CASSPIARWGSNEQFF
TRBJ2-6 TRBV6-8 CASSVTVSGANVLTF
TRBJ2-2 TRBV6-8 CASSYSAGPGELFF
TRBJ1-5 TRBV30 CAWSSGGHQPQHF
TRBJ1-1 TRBV6-8 CASSDWGSGTEAFF
TRBJ1-6 TRBV19 CASRPLSNNSPLHF
TRBJ1-4 TRBV29-1 CSVARWGEGTNEKLFF
TRBJ2-1 TRBV19 CASSMVASSYNEQFF
TRBJ1-2 TRBV6-8 CASNYGQGDGYTF
TRBJ1-2 TRBV29-1 CSVLILDRSHGYTF
TRBJ2-7 TRBV6-7 CASSTQGYEQYF
TRBJ2-1 TRBV19 CASANHPRGPASDRQFF
TRBJ1-2 TRBV6-8 CASSLGRRNYGYTF
TRBJ2-3 TRBV10-3 CAISESKVFGTGGEDTQYF
TRBJ2-3 TRBV18 CASSPPSSTDTQYF
TRBJ1-6 TRBV6-8 CASSYSAKTPGSPLHF
TRBJ1-4 TRBV4-1 CASSQDHQPGVKLFF
TRBJ1-6 TRBV6-7 CASTPGLNSPLHF
TRBJ1-2 TRBV11-3 CASSLDRQESYGYTF
TRBJ1-4 TRBV6-8 CASSKGDRRNEKLFF
TRBJ1-5 TRBV28 CASSTLTGGDQPQHF
TRBJ1-5 TRBV19 CASSIAGPNQPQHF
TRBJ2-5 TRBV15 CATSRDVYQETQYF
TRBJ2-5 TRBV19 CASSPRLAAQETQYF
TRBJ1-1 TRBV23-1 CASSQEKQKTYTEAFF
TRBJ1-6 TRBV19 CASRSETINSPLHF
TRBJ1-2 TRBV6-7 CASRSEYGYTF
TRBJ2-2 TRBV11-3 CASSQMGLNTGELFF
TRBJ1-6 TRBV4-1 CASSQDNSPLHF
TRBJ2-3 TRBV30 CACHAGNTDTQYF
TRBJ1-1 TRBV11-3 CASSLKQGPTEAFF
TRBJ1-2 TRBV28 CASSLPGAPYGYTF
TRBJ2-7 TRBV10-3 CAISERGEYEQYF
TRBJ1-5 TRBV19 CASTPTFNQPQHF
TRBJ1-2 TRBV11-3 CASSLGQRPFYGYTF
TRBJ1-1 TRBV6-8 CASSYSGSVGAFF
TRBJ2-3 TRBV5-1 CASSSGPMGSTDTQYF
TRBJ1-1 TRBV18 CASSPDQGSAEAFF